A selection of T cell receptor beta chains follows, all from one sample in a study of T cell changes during pregnancy in multiple sclerosis. Using immunoSEQ multiplex PCR, the repertoire was profiled, and TCRdb retains in-frame clones only, with some absent. The table includes roughly 69,000 clones, roughly nine tenths detected once. Sample: CD4+ T cells from peripheral blood mononuclear cells, taken in the third trimester of pregnancy. Source of these receptors: a female donor in good health, enrolled as a control in a pregnancy study. The CDR3 runs from the conserved cysteine through the conserved F or W. The D gene is left open where the match is weak. Size tells how often a clone was seen (once, few, many) or the class of an expanded clone, and some rows leave it out.

TRBJ2-5	TRBV9	.	.	13	TGTGCCAGCAGCGTAGCTGGGAGGGAGACCCAGTACTTC	CASSVAGRETQYF
TRBJ1-1	TRBV29-1	.	.	13	TGCAGCGTCCGCCGGGACACCAACACTGAAGCTTTCTTT	CSVRRDTNTEAFF
TRBJ2-7	TRBV7-9	.	.	14	TGTGCCAGCAGCTCATTCAGGGGCTCCTACGAGCAGTACTTC	CASSSFRGSYEQYF
TRBJ1-1	TRBV19	.	.	16	TGTGCCAGTATCCACTTCTTCGGGCAGGGAACTACTGAAGCTTTCTTT	CASIHFFGQGTTEAFF
TRBJ1-1	TRBV6-5	.	.	15	TGTGCCAGCAGTCAACAGGGTCTCCTGAACACTGAAGCTTTCTTT	CASSQQGLLNTEAFF
TRBJ1-1	TRBV10-3	TRBD1	few	14	TGTGCCGCATGGGACAGGGACACCCACACTGAAGCTTTCTTT	CAAWDRDTHTEAFF
TRBJ2-2	TRBV7-2	TRBD2	.	17	TGTGCCAGCAGCTCCACTGGACTAGCGGGGTACACCGGGGAGCTGTTTTTT	CASSSTGLAGYTGELFF
TRBJ1-5	TRBV5-5	.	.	15	TGTGCCAGCAGCTCCCTGGCCATGGGCAATCAGCCCCAGCATTTT	CASSSLAMGNQPQHF
TRBJ2-3	TRBV9	TRBD2	.	16	TGTGCCAGCAGCGGCGATAGCGGGGGCCGCACAGATACGCAGTATTTT	CASSGDSGGRTDTQYF
TRBJ1-6	TRBV27	TRBD1	.	15	TGTGCCAGCAGTTCTGGGACAGGGGGTAATTCACCCCTCCACTTT	CASSSGTGGNSPLHF
TRBJ1-2	TRBV27	TRBD1	.	13	TGTGCCAGCAGCCCGGACAGGGACTATGGCTACACCTTC	CASSPDRDYGYTF
TRBJ1-5	TRBV10-1	TRBD1	.	15	TGCGCCCACCCCGGACAGGGGCTTCGCAATCAGCCCCAGCATTTT	CAHPGQGLRNQPQHF
TRBJ1-1	TRBV18	.	.	16	TGTGCCAGCTCACCGATACCCGATAGTAGGAACACTGAAGCTTTCTTT	CASSPIPDSRNTEAFF
TRBJ1-1	TRBV4-2	TRBD1	.	14	TGTGCCAGCAGCCTAAACTCTGGACAGGAGGAAGCTTTCTTT	CASSLNSGQEEAFF
TRBJ2-5	TRBV11-3	TRBD2	.	15	TGTGCCAGCAGTTCAACTAGCGGGGGACAAGAGACCCAGTACTTC	CASSSTSGGQETQYF
TRBJ1-5	TRBV19	.	few	14	TGTGCCAGTAGTATAGACAGGGTGGGTCAGCCCCAGCATTTT	CASSIDRVGQPQHF
TRBJ1-6	TRBV7-8	.	.	14	TGTGCCAGCAGCCTAGGGGGGGGAAATTCACCCCTCCACTTT	CASSLGGGNSPLHF